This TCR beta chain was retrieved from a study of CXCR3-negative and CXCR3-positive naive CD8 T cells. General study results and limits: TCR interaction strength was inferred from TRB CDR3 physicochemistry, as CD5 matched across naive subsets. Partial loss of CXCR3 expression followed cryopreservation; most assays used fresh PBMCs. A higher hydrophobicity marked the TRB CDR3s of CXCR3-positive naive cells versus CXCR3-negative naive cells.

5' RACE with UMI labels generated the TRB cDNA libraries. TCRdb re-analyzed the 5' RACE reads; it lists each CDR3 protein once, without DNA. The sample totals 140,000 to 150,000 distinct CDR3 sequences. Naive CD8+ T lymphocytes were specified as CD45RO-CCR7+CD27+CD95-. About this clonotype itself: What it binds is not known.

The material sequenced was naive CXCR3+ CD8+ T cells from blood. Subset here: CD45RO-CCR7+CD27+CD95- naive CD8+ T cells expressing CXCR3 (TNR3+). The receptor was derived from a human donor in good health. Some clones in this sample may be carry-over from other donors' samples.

CDR3 protein: CASSPDLPTYEQYF. The genes are TRBV3-1 and TRBJ2-7. The CDR3 is 14 residues long. Germline V CDR1 and CDR2: LGHDT, YNNKEL (reference sequence).